These T cell receptor beta chains were read from a single sample in a study of T cell responses to AZD1222 COVID-19 vaccine. TCRdb's copy holds only in-frame clones and misses some; the assay was immunoSEQ multiplex PCR. The sample holds about 46,000 clones, over 85% seen once. The sample was peripheral blood, taken 28 days after the second AZD1222 dose. The receptors derive from an adult who received the AZD1222 COVID-19 vaccine. Both conserved end residues are part of each CDR3. A D gene is named only where the DNA matches it firmly. Only some rows state a clone size, as once, few, many or a class for expanded clones.

d_gene	v_gene	j_gene	abundance	CDR3nt	CDR3aa
NA	TRBV18	TRBJ1-4	NA	TGTGCCAGCTCACCACGCGGAGCCTTGGGAGAAAAACTGTTTTTT	CASSPRGALGEKLFF
TRBD2	TRBV19	TRBJ2-1	NA	TGTGCCAGTAGGAGGGACTACGACAATGAGCAGTTCTTC	CASRRDYDNEQFF
TRBD1	TRBV5-4	TRBJ1-1	few	TGTGCCAGCAGCTCTAGACAGGGAGAAGGGACTGAAGCTTTCTTT	CASSSRQGEGTEAFF
TRBD2	TRBV28	TRBJ2-1	NA	TGTGCCAGCAGTTTAGGGATTGGACTAGCGGGAGGTGGAAGCTCCTACAATGAGCAGTTCTTC	CASSLGIGLAGGGSSYNEQFF
NA	TRBV24-1	TRBJ1-5	few	TGTGCCACAGGACAGAGCAATCAGCCCCAGCATTTT	CATGQSNQPQHF
NA	TRBV11-2	TRBJ2-3	NA	TGTGCCAGCAGCTTAGATTGGCGAACGCAGTATTTT	CASSLDWRTQYF
NA	TRBV7-3	TRBJ1-1	NA	TGTGCCAGCAGCTTCGGCATGAACACTGAAGCTTTCTTT	CASSFGMNTEAFF
NA	TRBV19	TRBJ2-5	NA	TGTGCCAGTAGTATAGGTACGGGGCGGATCCAAGAGACCCAGTACTTC	CASSIGTGRIQETQYF
NA	TRBV28	TRBJ2-4	once	TGTGCCAGCAGTGGGAGGGCCAAAAACATTCAGTACTTC	CASSGRAKNIQYF
NA	TRBV19	TRBJ2-4	NA	TGTGCCAGTGCGGACTCGGCCAAAAACATTCAGTACTTC	CASADSAKNIQYF
TRBD1	TRBV5-1	TRBJ2-6	NA	TGCGCCAGCAGCTACGACAGGGCTGGGGCCAACGTCCTGACTTTC	CASSYDRAGANVLTF
NA	TRBV2	TRBJ1-5	few	TGTGCCAGCACTGTACGGGAGGGCAATCAGCCCCAGCATTTT	CASTVREGNQPQHF
NA	TRBV5-1	TRBJ2-7	NA	TGCGCCAGCAGCTTAGAGGGGGGGTACGAGCAGTACTTC	CASSLEGGYEQYF
TRBD1	TRBV12-5	TRBJ2-5	once	TGTGCCGATCACCCCAGGGGGCGCAGCCAAGAGACCCAGTACTTC	CADHPRGRSQETQYF
NA	TRBV18	TRBJ1-5	NA	TGTGCCAGCTCACCAACTCAGGGAACGGGTCAGCCCCAGCATTTT	CASSPTQGTGQPQHF
NA	TRBV9	TRBJ1-1	NA	TGTGCCAGCAGCTCACAGGTGGGGGACACTGAAGCTTTCTTT	CASSSQVGDTEAFF
TRBD1	TRBV7-2	TRBJ2-5	NA	TGTGCCAGCAGCTTTGGGGACAGGGTCGCGGAGACCCAGTACTTC	CASSFGDRVAETQYF
TRBD1	TRBV30	TRBJ1-2	NA	TGTGCCTGGAGTGTAAGGGACAGTGGAGGCTACACCTTC	CAWSVRDSGGYTF
NA	TRBV29-1	TRBJ2-5	NA	TGCAGCGTTGGGGGGGGCAGGGAGACCCAGTACTTC	CSVGGGRETQYF
NA	TRBV6-2/TRBV6-3	TRBJ2-7	once	TGTGCCAGCAGTTACGCGGGGTTGAGCTACGAGCAGTACTTC	CASSYAGLSYEQYF
NA	TRBV19	TRBJ1-3	NA	TGTGCCAGTAGTATTTGGAGACGCTCTGGAAACACCATATATTTT	CASSIWRRSGNTIYF
TRBD1	TRBV3-1/TRBV3-2	TRBJ1-2	NA	TGTGCCAGCAGCCAAACACCCCAGGGGGCGCGTGGCTACACCTTC	CASSQTPQGARGYTF
NA	TRBV19	TRBJ2-5	few	TGTGCCAGTAAGCAGGAGAGTAGGGCGGAGACCCAGTACTTC	CASKQESRAETQYF
NA	TRBV3-1/TRBV3-2	TRBJ1-2	NA	TGTGCCAGCAGCCCCTACAGGGTTGGGGGCTATGGCTACACCTTC	CASSPYRVGGYGYTF
NA	TRBV4-1	TRBJ2-1	NA	TGCGCCAGCAGCCCCCGGAGAATGGGGAGCTCCTACAATGAGCAGTTCTTC	CASSPRRMGSSYNEQFF
NA	TRBV7-9	TRBJ1-2	NA	TGTGCCAGCAGCTTAGCGGCAGGACCCTATGGCTACACCTTC	CASSLAAGPYGYTF
NA	TRBV29-1	TRBJ2-7	NA	TGCAGCGTTGAAAAACTCTTAGGCACAACCTACGAGCAGTACTTC	CSVEKLLGTTYEQYF
NA	TRBV19	TRBJ1-2	few	TGTGCCAGTAGGACTGACGGTTTCTATGGCTACACCTTC	CASRTDGFYGYTF
NA	TRBV4-3	TRBJ1-1	NA	TGCGCCAGCAGCCAAGACTATTGGGCGATGAACACTGAAGCTTTCTTT	CASSQDYWAMNTEAFF
NA	TRBV7-2	TRBJ2-4	NA	TGTGCCAGCAGCTTTGACAGCCTCCTAGCCAAAAACATTCAGTACTTC	CASSFDSLLAKNIQYF
NA	TRBV2	TRBJ2-7	NA	TGTGCCAGCATAGAACAGCCCTACGAGCAGTACTTC	CASIEQPYEQYF
NA	TRBV30	TRBJ2-7	NA	TGTGCCTGGAGCGCCGGATCCTACGAGCAGTACTTC	CAWSAGSYEQYF
NA	TRBV15	TRBJ2-1	NA	TGTGCCACCGCCGGCGGGGAGGTCCACAATGAGCAGTTCTTC	CATAGGEVHNEQFF
TRBD1	TRBV3-1/TRBV3-2	TRBJ2-7	NA	TGTGCCAGCAGCCAAGATAGGGACCAGGACAGGGAGAGGGACGAGCAGTACTTC	CASSQDRDQDRERDEQYF
NA	TRBV19	TRBJ2-1	NA	TGTGCCAGTTCGGTATACAATGAGCAGTTCTTC	CASSVYNEQFF
NA	TRBV4-1	TRBJ1-1	NA	TGCGCCAGCAGCCAATCGGTCTTAATGAGGACTGAAGCTTTCTTT	CASSQSVLMRTEAFF
TRBD1	TRBV6-1	TRBJ1-5	NA	TGTGCCAGCAGTGACAGACAGGGGACTAGGAATCAGCCCCAGCATTTT	CASSDRQGTRNQPQHF
NA	TRBV7-8	TRBJ1-2	NA	TGTGCCAGCAGCACTCGGGACCCCTTTTTATATGGCTACACCTTC	CASSTRDPFLYGYTF
NA	TRBV7-9	TRBJ1-2	NA	TGTGCCAGCAGCTTATGGGTCGAGGGCTACACCTTC	CASSLWVEGYTF
NA	TRBV12-5	TRBJ1-2	NA	TGTGCTAGTGGTTTGGGTTACGGCTATGGCTACACCTTC	CASGLGYGYGYTF
NA	TRBV10-3	TRBJ1-3	NA	TGTGCCATCAGTGAGCAAACCTCTGGAAACACCATATATTTT	CAISEQTSGNTIYF
TRBD2	TRBV11-2	TRBJ2-5	NA	TGTGCCAGCAGCCGCAGCGGGGAAGAGACCCAGTACTTC	CASSRSGEETQYF
NA	TRBV29-1	TRBJ1-1	NA	TGCAGCTGCATTTGGACGGCGAACACTGAAGCTTTCTTT	CSCIWTANTEAFF
NA	TRBV27	TRBJ2-1	once	TGTGCCAGCAGTTTAATTTTACCGGGTTTTACCAGCTCCTACAATGAGCAGTTCTTC	CASSLILPGFTSSYNEQFF
TRBD2	TRBV5-4	TRBJ2-5	NA	TGTGCCAGCAGCTTCGGACTAGCGGCCTACCAAGAGACCCAGTACTTC	CASSFGLAAYQETQYF
NA	TRBV2	TRBJ2-7	NA	TGTGCCAGCCACGAATCACTAGCAGTCTACGAGCAGTACTTC	CASHESLAVYEQYF
NA	TRBV9	TRBJ2-5	NA	TGTGCCAGCAGCGTAGGCGGGGCTTGGGAGACCCAGTACTTC	CASSVGGAWETQYF
TRBD2	TRBV3-1/TRBV3-2	TRBJ2-5	few	TGTGCCAGCAGCCCCCGAAGCGGACTAGCGGGAGTTAGAGAGACCCAGTACTTC	CASSPRSGLAGVRETQYF
NA	TRBV7-2	TRBJ2-7	NA	TGTGCCAGCAGCTTAGTCGGGCAGGGCTCCTACGAGCAGTACTTC	CASSLVGQGSYEQYF
TRBD2	TRBV19	TRBJ2-7	NA	TGTGCCAGTTCAGCGGGACTTACCTACGAGCAGTACTTC	CASSAGLTYEQYF
TRBD2	TRBV11-2	TRBJ2-1	few	TGTGCCAGCAGCCATACTAGCGGGAGTTACAATGAGCAGTTCTTC	CASSHTSGSYNEQFF
TRBD1	TRBV6-5	TRBJ1-1	NA	TGTGCCAGCAGACCCAGGGGGACAGTCAGTGCTTTCTTT	CASRPRGTVSAFF
TRBD2	TRBV5-4	TRBJ2-7	NA	TGTGCCAGCAGGCTTGGGGGAGGGCAAACCTACGAGCAGTACTTC	CASRLGGGQTYEQYF
NA	TRBV19	TRBJ2-1	NA	TGTGCCAGTAGTATATCGGCGGGAACCTACAATGAGCAGTTCTTC	CASSISAGTYNEQFF
TRBD2	TRBV5-1	TRBJ2-1	NA	TGCGCCAGCAGCTCGGTAGCGGGATGGCAGTTCTTC	CASSSVAGWQFF
TRBD2	TRBV2	TRBJ2-3	NA	TGTGCCAGCAGAAGGACTAGCGGGAGTTCAGATACGCAGTATTTT	CASRRTSGSSDTQYF
NA	TRBV4-1	TRBJ2-2	NA	TGCGCCAGCAGCCTCGGGCCCCTAGGTACCGGGGAGCTGTTTTTT	CASSLGPLGTGELFF
NA	TRBV4-3	TRBJ1-3	NA	TGCGCCAGCAGCCAAGGGGGGTCTTACGGAAACACCATATATTTT	CASSQGGSYGNTIYF
NA	TRBV5-8	TRBJ1-2	NA	TGTGCCAGCAGCCGCTGGGTTAGGCACCAAGGCTACACCTTC	CASSRWVRHQGYTF
TRBD1	TRBV4-1	TRBJ2-7	NA	TGCGCCAGCAGCCAAGCTCAGGGACAGGCGTACTCCTACGAGCAGTACTTC	CASSQAQGQAYSYEQYF